This T cell receptor (beta chain) was identified in a study of early T cells in non-severe SARS-CoV-2 infection. The wider study: Sequencing of unsorted whole blood was done on bulk RNA, leaving chains unpaired.

The CDR3 has 16 residues. The germline V and J ends were trimmed by 0 bases and 5 bases, with 17 bases remaining between them. The germline V gene has CDR1 MNHEY and CDR2 SVGAGI. This clonotype was counted ten times or more. Researchers attached unique molecular identifiers to individual cDNA molecules. TCRdb reprocessed the 5' RACE reads via MiXCR and lists one record per CDR3 protein. This table has tens of thousands of distinct CDR3 sequences, 4.5% appearing once. The source of this sequence is an adult who was a healthcare worker with PCR-confirmed SARS-CoV-2 infection or an uninfected control (not recorded which). The sequencing sample was made of whole blood. The rearrangement uses TRBV6-5 and TRBJ2-7; D possibly corresponds to TRBD2 (5 bases). The DNA for the CDR3 is TGTGCCAGCAGTTACTCTTTCGTAAGGGAGAGAGACGAGCAGTACTTC. This codes for CASSYSFVRERDEQYF.